Listed below are T cell receptor beta chains from one sample, sequenced in a study of T cell responses to AZD1222 COVID-19 vaccine. The protocol was immunoSEQ multiplex PCR, while the TCRdb copy is restricted to in-frame clones and leaves out a portion. Of around 250,000 clones in the sample, 85% to 95% were seen once. Source: peripheral blood, taken on day 0 of AZD1222 vaccination. Every receptor here comes from an adult in good health. Both conserved end residues are part of each CDR3. The D gene is left open where the match is weak. The listing skips clone size in some rows; elsewhere it reads once, few, many or a size class.

clone size,V gene,D gene,J gene,CDR3 DNA,CDR3 protein
-,TRBV5-4,TRBD2,TRBJ2-7,TGTGCCAGCAGGGCTGGGACTAGCGGCGAGCAGTACTTC,CASRAGTSGEQYF
-,TRBV15,-,TRBJ2-2,TGTGCCACCAGCAGGGGGTCAGGGGAGCTGTTTTTT,CATSRGSGELFF
-,TRBV9,-,TRBJ2-2,TGTGCCAGCAGGTCGGCGGGGGACAGAGACACCGGGGAGCTGTTTTTT,CASRSAGDRDTGELFF
-,TRBV19,TRBD2,TRBJ2-2,TGTGCCAGTACCCGAGGACTAGTTCCCGGGGAGCTGTTTTTT,CASTRGLVPGELFF
-,TRBV20-1,-,TRBJ2-1,TGCAGTGCTAGTCCCTCCTTGAATGAGCAGTTCTTC,CSASPSLNEQFF
-,TRBV5-4,TRBD1,TRBJ1-2,TGTGCCAGCAGATATACAGGGGGCGGCTATGGCTACACCTTC,CASRYTGGGYGYTF
-,TRBV20-1,TRBD1,TRBJ2-7,TGCAGTGCTAGTATAATCCCCTTGGACAGGGCTATGTACGAGCAGTACTTC,CSASIIPLDRAMYEQYF
once,TRBV7-9,-,TRBJ1-6,TGTGCCAGCAGCGGGGGGTACGGGGTTCGGGATTCACCCCTCCACTTT,CASSGGYGVRDSPLHF
once,TRBV6-1,-,TRBJ2-7,TGTGCCAGCAGTGACCCCTCCTACGAGCAGTACTTC,CASSDPSYEQYF
-,TRBV27,TRBD1,TRBJ2-7,TGTGCCAGCACCCCCCCCCACAGGACAGGGGGATGCGAGCAGTACTTC,CASTPPHRTGGCEQYF
-,TRBV9,TRBD2,TRBJ2-3,TGTGCCAGCAGCGTAGCCCTACCCGGGACTAGCGGGATAGGAGATACGCAGTATTTT,CASSVALPGTSGIGDTQYF
-,TRBV9,TRBD2,TRBJ2-1,TGTGCCAGCAGCGAGACTAGCGGGAGGCTGGGATCCTACAATGAGCAGTTCTTC,CASSETSGRLGSYNEQFF
-,TRBV5-1,-,TRBJ2-3,TGCGCCAGCAGCGCCGTTGGAGCTTCAGATACGCAGTATTTT,CASSAVGASDTQYF
-,TRBV4-2,-,TRBJ1-4,TGTGCCAGCAGCTCCTCGACAGCAACTAATGAAAAACTGTTTTTT,CASSSSTATNEKLFF
once,TRBV24-1,TRBD2,TRBJ2-1,TGTGCCACCAGTGAGACTAGCGGGAGACTAGAGGGGCAGTTCTTC,CATSETSGRLEGQFF
once,TRBV6-4,-,TRBJ2-2,TGTGCCAGCAGAAAGGAGGCTACACTAAACACCGGGGAGCTGTTTTTT,CASRKEATLNTGELFF
-,TRBV7-2,-,TRBJ2-2,TGTGCCAGCAGCTCTAGGGGGGAGCTGTTTTTT,CASSSRGELFF
-,TRBV20-1,TRBD1,TRBJ1-2,TGCAGTGCTAGTGGGACAGGGGGCTATGGCTACACCTTC,CSASGTGGYGYTF
-,TRBV2,-,TRBJ1-1,TGTGCCAGCAGTGAGAGGCTTGGAGGTACCACTGAAGCTTTCTTT,CASSERLGGTTEAFF
-,TRBV7-6,TRBD1,TRBJ2-1,TGTGCCAGCAGCCGCCCTCGGACAGGGGACGGCAATGAGCAGTTCTTC,CASSRPRTGDGNEQFF
-,TRBV4-1,TRBD1,TRBJ2-7,TGCGCCAGCAGCCATCTAGGACAGGGTCAAATCGACGAGCAGTACTTC,CASSHLGQGQIDEQYF
once,TRBV5-1,-,TRBJ2-1,TGCGCCAGCAGCTTGGAGGCAGGGGATGGTGAGCAGTTCTTC,CASSLEAGDGEQFF
-,TRBV2,-,TRBJ1-6,TGTGCCAGCAGTGGAGGACCGAGACTCGGAGTACCCCTCCACTTT,CASSGGPRLGVPLHF
-,TRBV7-2,TRBD1,TRBJ1-1,TGTGCCAGCAGCTTAGTTGATCGTGGGAGGACAGGGCGAGGGTATGAAGCTTTCTTT,CASSLVDRGRTGRGYEAFF
-,TRBV15,TRBD2,TRBJ2-7,TGTGCCACCAGCAGACTAGCGGGGCCCTCCTACGAGCAGTACTTC,CATSRLAGPSYEQYF
-,TRBV9,TRBD2,TRBJ2-1,TGTGCCAGCAGCGCGGCTACTAGCGGGAGGGCCCATGAGCAGTTCTTC,CASSAATSGRAHEQFF
-,TRBV2,-,TRBJ2-7,TGTGCCTGCCGGGACTTGACTTACGAGCAGTACTTC,CACRDLTYEQYF
-,TRBV9,-,TRBJ2-5,TGTGCCAGCAGCCCAGGTAGCAGACAAGAGACCCAGTACTTC,CASSPGSRQETQYF
-,TRBV25-1,TRBD1,TRBJ2-7,TGTGCCAGCTCGGGACAGATCTACGAGCAGTACTTC,CASSGQIYEQYF
-,TRBV2,-,TRBJ1-1,TGTGCCAGCACCCCGGGACCGATGAACACTGAAGCTTTCTTT,CASTPGPMNTEAFF
-,TRBV10-3,-,TRBJ1-2,TGTGCCATCAGTCTAGAGGGCCAGAGCTATGGCTACACCTTC,CAISLEGQSYGYTF
-,TRBV14,TRBD2,TRBJ2-7,TGTGCCAGCAGCCACACGCTAGCGGGATTGGATTACGGGAGGCCCGAGCAGTACTTC,CASSHTLAGLDYGRPEQYF
-,TRBV3-1/TRBV3-2,-,TRBJ1-2,TGTGCCAGCAGCCCCATGGGGAGTCAGGGAGGCTACACCTTC,CASSPMGSQGGYTF
-,TRBV9,-,TRBJ1-2,TGTGCCAGCAGCGAACATGACCTACGGGATGGCTACACCTTC,CASSEHDLRDGYTF
-,TRBV29-1,-,TRBJ2-7,TGCAGCGTTGTGGCCCGCGAGCAGTACTTC,CSVVAREQYF